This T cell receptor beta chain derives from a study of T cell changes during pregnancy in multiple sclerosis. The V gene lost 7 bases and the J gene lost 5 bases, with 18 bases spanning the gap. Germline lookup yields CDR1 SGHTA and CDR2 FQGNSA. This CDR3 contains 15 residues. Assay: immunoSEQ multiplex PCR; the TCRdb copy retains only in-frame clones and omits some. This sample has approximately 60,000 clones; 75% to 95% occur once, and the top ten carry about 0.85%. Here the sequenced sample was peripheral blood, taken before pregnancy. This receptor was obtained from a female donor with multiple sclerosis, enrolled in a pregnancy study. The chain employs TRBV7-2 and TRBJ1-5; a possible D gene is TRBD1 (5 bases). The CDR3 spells CASTTTGQNYQPQHF. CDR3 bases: TGTGCCAGCACCACCACAGGACAAAATTATCAGCCCCAGCATTTT.